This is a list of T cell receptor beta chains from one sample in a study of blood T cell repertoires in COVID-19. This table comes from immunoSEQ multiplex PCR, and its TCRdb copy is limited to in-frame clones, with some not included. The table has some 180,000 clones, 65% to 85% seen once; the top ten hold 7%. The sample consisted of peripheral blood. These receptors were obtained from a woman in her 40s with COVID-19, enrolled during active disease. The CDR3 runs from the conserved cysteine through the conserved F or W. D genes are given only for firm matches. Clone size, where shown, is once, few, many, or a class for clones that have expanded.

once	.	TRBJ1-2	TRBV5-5	CASSLGTTKGYTF	TGTGCCAGCAGTTTAGGGACTACGAAAGGCTACACCTTC
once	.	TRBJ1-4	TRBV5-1	CASSLGTAIEKLFF	TGCGCCAGCAGCTTGGGGACAGCTATTGAAAAACTGTTTTTT
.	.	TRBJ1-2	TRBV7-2	CASSLGPGGYTF	TGTGCCAGCAGCTTAGGACCAGGGGGCTACACCTTC
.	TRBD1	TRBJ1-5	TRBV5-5	CASSFNVGTGTGQPQHF	TGTGCCAGCAGCTTTAACGTAGGGACAGGGACGGGTCAGCCCCAGCATTTT
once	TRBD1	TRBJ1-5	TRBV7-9	CASSSYGTGSSGQPQHF	TGTGCCAGCAGCTCCTACGGGACAGGGAGCTCCGGTCAGCCCCAGCATTTT
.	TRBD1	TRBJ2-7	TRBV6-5	CASSPRTGGFEQYF	TGTGCCAGCAGTCCCCGGACAGGGGGGTTCGAGCAGTACTTC
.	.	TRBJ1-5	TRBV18	CASSGGVNQPQHF	TGTGCCAGCTCCGGAGGGGTTAATCAGCCCCAGCATTTT
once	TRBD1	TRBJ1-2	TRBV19	CASRTGFLYGYTF	TGTGCCAGCAGGACAGGGTTTTTGTATGGCTACACCTTC
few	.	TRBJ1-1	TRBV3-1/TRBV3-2	CASSHGQISEAFF	TGTGCCAGCAGCCACGGACAGATTTCTGAAGCTTTCTTT
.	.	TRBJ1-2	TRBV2	CATPGFSGGYTF	TGTGCCACTCCCGGGTTCAGCGGGGGCTACACCTTC
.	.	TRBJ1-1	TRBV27	CASSLGENTEAFF	TGTGCCAGCAGTTTGGGCGAAAACACTGAAGCTTTCTTT
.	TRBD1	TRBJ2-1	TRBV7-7	CASSPLRGPYNEQFF	TGTGCCAGCAGCCCCCTCAGGGGGCCCTACAATGAGCAGTTCTTC
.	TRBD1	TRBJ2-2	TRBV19	CASSLFTGAQAGELFF	TGTGCCAGTAGTCTCTTCACAGGGGCCCAGGCCGGGGAGCTGTTTTTT
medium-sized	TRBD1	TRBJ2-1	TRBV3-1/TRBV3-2	CASSQGDRVRGVREQFF	TGTGCCAGCAGCCAAGGGGACAGGGTGAGGGGGGTGAGGGAGCAGTTCTTC
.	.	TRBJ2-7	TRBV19	CASSRMVGAYEQYF	TGTGCCAGTAGTCGCATGGTAGGGGCCTACGAGCAGTACTTC
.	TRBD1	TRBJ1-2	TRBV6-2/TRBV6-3	CASSYGRRGQGAYGYTF	TGTGCCAGCAGTTACGGGAGAAGGGGACAGGGGGCCTATGGCTACACCTTC
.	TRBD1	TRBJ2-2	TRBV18	CASSRVGQGATGELFF	TGTGCCAGCTCACGCGTGGGACAGGGGGCGACCGGGGAGCTGTTTTTT
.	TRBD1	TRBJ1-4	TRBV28	CASSSVWGQGNEKLFF	TGTGCCAGCAGTTCGGTCTGGGGACAGGGCAATGAAAAACTGTTTTTT